This T cell receptor (beta chain) is from a study of PD-1 blockade in classical Hodgkin lymphoma. Study-level findings and limits: With respect to the repertoire differences, their causes, possibly disease activity or prior therapy, remain undefined. Relapsed/refractory patients reportedly had lower baseline diversity than newly diagnosed patients.

The assay was immunoSEQ multiplex PCR, and TCRdb's table has in-frame clones only and misses some. The repertoire holds roughly 68,000 clones, more than 85% seen once, with over 2.5% in the top ten. This clone was counted once. Its specificity is unknown. The ends were cut back, 8 bases at V and 10 bases at J, with 18 bases in the middle. CDR3 length: 12 amino acids. Per germline, CDR1 MNHNY and CDR2 SVGAGI (reference sequence). Time point specified: newly diagnosed, previously untreated cHL patient sample. Comparison PBMCs came from previously untreated, newly diagnosed classical Hodgkin lymphoma patients.

The gene calls are TRBV6-6 and TRBJ2-7; D possibly corresponds to TRBD1 (5 bases). Sequenced material: peripheral blood mononuclear cells (PBMCs). The clonotype originates from a human donor with classical Hodgkin lymphoma. CDR3 residues: CASLGQGREQYF. The CDR3 bases are TGTGCCAGCCTGGGCCAGGGTAGGGAACAGTACTTC.